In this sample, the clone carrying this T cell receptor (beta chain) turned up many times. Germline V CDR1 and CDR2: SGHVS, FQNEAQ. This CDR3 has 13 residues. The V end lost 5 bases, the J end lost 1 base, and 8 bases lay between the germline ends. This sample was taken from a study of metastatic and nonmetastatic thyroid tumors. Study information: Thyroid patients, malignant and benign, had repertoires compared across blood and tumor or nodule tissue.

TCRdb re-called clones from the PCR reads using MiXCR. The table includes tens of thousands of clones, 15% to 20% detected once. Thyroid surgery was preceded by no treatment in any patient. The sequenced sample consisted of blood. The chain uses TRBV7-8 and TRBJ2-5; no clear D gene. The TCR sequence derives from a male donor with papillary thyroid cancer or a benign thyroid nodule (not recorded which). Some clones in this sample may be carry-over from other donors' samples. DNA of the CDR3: TGTGCCAGCAGCCCACCCCGCCAAGAGACCCAGTACTTC. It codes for CASSPPRQETQYF.